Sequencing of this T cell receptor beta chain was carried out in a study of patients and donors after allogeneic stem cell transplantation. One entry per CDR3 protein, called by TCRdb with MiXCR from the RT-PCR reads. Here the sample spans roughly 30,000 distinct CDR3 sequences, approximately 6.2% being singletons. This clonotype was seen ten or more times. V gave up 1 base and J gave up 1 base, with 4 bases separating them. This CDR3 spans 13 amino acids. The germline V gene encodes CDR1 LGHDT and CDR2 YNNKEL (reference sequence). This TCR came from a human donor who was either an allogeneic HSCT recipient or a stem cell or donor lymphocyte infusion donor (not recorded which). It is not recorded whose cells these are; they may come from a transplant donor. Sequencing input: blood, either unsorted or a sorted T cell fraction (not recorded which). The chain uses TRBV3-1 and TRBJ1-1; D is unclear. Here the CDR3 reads CASSQVSNTEAFF. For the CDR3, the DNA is TGTGCCAGCAGCCAAGTATCGAACACTGAAGCTTTCTTT.